A selection of T cell receptor beta chains follows, all from one sample in a study of blood T cell repertoires in COVID-19. Assay: immunoSEQ multiplex PCR; the TCRdb copy retains only in-frame clones and omits some. In the table there are under 250,000 clones, around 84% of which are singletons. Sequences were obtained from peripheral blood. These receptors came from a human donor in a cohort sampled during active COVID-19. The CDR3 runs from the conserved cysteine through the conserved F or W. The D gene is left open where the match is weak.

CDR3 protein,D gene,V gene,J gene
CASSKNRGRGTGELFF,TRBD1,TRBV5-4,TRBJ2-2
CASSQTSGGGRETQYF,TRBD2,TRBV4-3,TRBJ2-5
CASTIESDRSYEQYF,-,TRBV6-5,TRBJ2-7
CASSLSSTDTQYF,-,TRBV28,TRBJ2-3
CASSFTRDRVLAFF,TRBD1,TRBV7-2,TRBJ1-1
CASSSGVGTYEQYF,-,TRBV6-2/TRBV6-3,TRBJ2-7
CASSFRLARTEYF,TRBD2,TRBV7-9,TRBJ2-5
CSASGFLDTDNEQFF,-,TRBV20-1,TRBJ2-1
CASSFATVHNEKLFF,-,TRBV7-9,TRBJ1-4
CASSIIATSEKLFF,-,TRBV19,TRBJ1-4
CASRREIGGPQHF,-,TRBV6-5,TRBJ1-5
CASSQSTGGRNTEAFF,TRBD1,TRBV27,TRBJ1-1
CASSPDRGLSNEQFF,TRBD1,TRBV7-7,TRBJ2-1